Here is one T cell receptor (beta chain) with its context. Its antigen is currently unknown. Clinicians diagnosed patients from clinical symptoms, serum thyroxine and TRAb, thyroid ultrasound and orbital computed tomography. The CDR3 regions of TCR beta were amplified from RNA transcripts. In the first-round RT-PCR of the TCR CDR3, the HTBI primer set was used. TCRdb processed the multiplex PCR reads anew with MiXCR; each CDR3 protein has one entry. The table records 380,000 or so distinct CDR3 sequences, approximately 12% of them present only once. The CDR3 runs to 12 residues. Germline lookup yields CDR1 MRHNA and CDR2 SNTAGT. V was shortened by 8 bases and J by 1 base, with 7 bases between the two germline ends. The source of the sample is a study of T cells in Graves' hyperthyroidism and ophthalmopathy. Whole-study findings and limits: Blood samples included most of the expanded thyroid clonotypes exceeding 0.001.

This receptor was obtained from a man aged 25 to 45 with Graves' hyperthyroidism that later progressed to Graves' ophthalmopathy. Sequences were obtained from blood. The chain carries TRBV6-4 and TRBJ2-3, with D possibly matching TRBD2 (6 bases). CDR3 sequence: CASWGGTDTQYF. Written as DNA, the CDR3 is TGTGCCAGCTGGGGGGGCACAGATACGCAGTATTTT.